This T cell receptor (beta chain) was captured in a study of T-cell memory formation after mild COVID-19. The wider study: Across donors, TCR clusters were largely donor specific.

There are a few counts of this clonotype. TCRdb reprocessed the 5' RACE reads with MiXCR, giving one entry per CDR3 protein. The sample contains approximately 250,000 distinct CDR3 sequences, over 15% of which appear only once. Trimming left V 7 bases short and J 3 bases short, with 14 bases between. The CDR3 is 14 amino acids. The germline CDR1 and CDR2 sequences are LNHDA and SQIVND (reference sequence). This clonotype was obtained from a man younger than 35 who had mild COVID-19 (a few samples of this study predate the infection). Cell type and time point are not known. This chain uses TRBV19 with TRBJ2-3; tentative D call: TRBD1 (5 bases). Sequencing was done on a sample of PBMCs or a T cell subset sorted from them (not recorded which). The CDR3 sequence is CASTPQGMTDTQYF. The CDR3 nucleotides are TGTGCCAGTACCCCTCAGGGAATGACAGATACGCAGTATTTT.